This section outlines one TCR beta chain sequence together with its context. The antigen is not known. This sample is drawn from a study of CD8 T cells in Susac syndrome. General study results and limits: When the CD4+ T cell repertoires of patients with Susac syndrome were examined, they did not show any clonal expansion. In its TCR sequencing and HLA analysis, the study acknowledged that the number of individuals was relatively small.

With 4 bases removed from V and 0 bases from J, the gap between germline ends came to 6 bases. CDR1 KGHDR and CDR2 SFDVKD come from the germline V gene. The CDR3 spans 14 residues. Random hexamers were used to reverse transcribe the RNA input (about 0.5 to 1 ug). Using its own MiXCR run on the immunoSEQ multiplex PCR reads, TCRdb lists one record per CDR3 protein. The sample has about 180,000 distinct CDR3 sequences; around 96% are singletons. TEMRA cells were enriched by FACS, and CD4+ and CD8+ T cells were negatively isolated. The chain joins TRBV24-1 to TRBJ1-5; D is ambiguous. Input material: CD4+ T cells from PBMCs. The clonotype was recovered from a human donor with Susac syndrome. The CDR3: CATSDGYSNQPQHF. Written as DNA, the CDR3 is TGTGCCACCAGTGACGGGTATAGCAATCAGCCCCAGCATTTT.